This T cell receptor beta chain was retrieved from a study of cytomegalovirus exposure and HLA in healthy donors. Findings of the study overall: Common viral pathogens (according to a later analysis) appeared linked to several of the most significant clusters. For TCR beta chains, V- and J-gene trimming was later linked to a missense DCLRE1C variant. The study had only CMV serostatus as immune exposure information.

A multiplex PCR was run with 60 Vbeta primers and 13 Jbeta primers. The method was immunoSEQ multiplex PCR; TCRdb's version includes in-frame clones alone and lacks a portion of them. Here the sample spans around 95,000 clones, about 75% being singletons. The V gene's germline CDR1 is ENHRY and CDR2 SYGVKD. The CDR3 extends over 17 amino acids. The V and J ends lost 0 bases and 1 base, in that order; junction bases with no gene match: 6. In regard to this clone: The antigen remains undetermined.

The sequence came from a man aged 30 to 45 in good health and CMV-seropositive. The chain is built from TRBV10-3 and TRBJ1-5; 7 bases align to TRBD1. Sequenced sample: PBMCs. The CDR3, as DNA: TGTGCCATCAGTGAGTCGTCTCCCAGGGGGAGCAATCAGCCCCAGCATTTT. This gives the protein CAISESSPRGSNQPQHF.